These 2 T cell receptor beta chains were sequenced from one sample in a study of metastatic and nonmetastatic thyroid tumors. Among the patients, none had received any treatment before thyroid surgery. TCRdb re-analyzed the PCR reads using MiXCR. The sample includes over 25,000 clones, roughly 17% of them seen just once. Sequencing was carried out using blood. Source of these receptors: a male donor with papillary thyroid cancer or a benign thyroid nodule (not recorded which). Some clones in this sample may be carry-over from other donors' samples.

V is TRBV2 and J is TRBJ2-4, with 12 bases lining up with TRBD1. This CDR3 contains 17 residues. J lost 6 bases, V lost 5 bases, and 11 bases had no gene match. Per the germline V gene, CDR1 is SNHLY and CDR2 is FYNNEI. CDR3 DNA: TGTGCCAGCAGTCTTCCGGGACAGGGGGCGCAGGGAAACATTCAGTACTTC. Residues: CASSLPGQGAQGNIQYF.

Points on this clone: At one boundary the junction diverges from the germline segment, which might be a read error. The gene calls are TRBV20-1 and TRBJ2-3, with 11 nucleotides matching TRBD2. This CDR3 spans 14 amino acids. Germline assignment: CDR1 DFQATT and CDR2 SNEGSKA (reference sequence). CDR3 in DNA: TGCAGTGCTGCTAGCGGGGGGCCGTCAGACACGCAGTATTTT. This translates into CSAASGGPSDTQYF.